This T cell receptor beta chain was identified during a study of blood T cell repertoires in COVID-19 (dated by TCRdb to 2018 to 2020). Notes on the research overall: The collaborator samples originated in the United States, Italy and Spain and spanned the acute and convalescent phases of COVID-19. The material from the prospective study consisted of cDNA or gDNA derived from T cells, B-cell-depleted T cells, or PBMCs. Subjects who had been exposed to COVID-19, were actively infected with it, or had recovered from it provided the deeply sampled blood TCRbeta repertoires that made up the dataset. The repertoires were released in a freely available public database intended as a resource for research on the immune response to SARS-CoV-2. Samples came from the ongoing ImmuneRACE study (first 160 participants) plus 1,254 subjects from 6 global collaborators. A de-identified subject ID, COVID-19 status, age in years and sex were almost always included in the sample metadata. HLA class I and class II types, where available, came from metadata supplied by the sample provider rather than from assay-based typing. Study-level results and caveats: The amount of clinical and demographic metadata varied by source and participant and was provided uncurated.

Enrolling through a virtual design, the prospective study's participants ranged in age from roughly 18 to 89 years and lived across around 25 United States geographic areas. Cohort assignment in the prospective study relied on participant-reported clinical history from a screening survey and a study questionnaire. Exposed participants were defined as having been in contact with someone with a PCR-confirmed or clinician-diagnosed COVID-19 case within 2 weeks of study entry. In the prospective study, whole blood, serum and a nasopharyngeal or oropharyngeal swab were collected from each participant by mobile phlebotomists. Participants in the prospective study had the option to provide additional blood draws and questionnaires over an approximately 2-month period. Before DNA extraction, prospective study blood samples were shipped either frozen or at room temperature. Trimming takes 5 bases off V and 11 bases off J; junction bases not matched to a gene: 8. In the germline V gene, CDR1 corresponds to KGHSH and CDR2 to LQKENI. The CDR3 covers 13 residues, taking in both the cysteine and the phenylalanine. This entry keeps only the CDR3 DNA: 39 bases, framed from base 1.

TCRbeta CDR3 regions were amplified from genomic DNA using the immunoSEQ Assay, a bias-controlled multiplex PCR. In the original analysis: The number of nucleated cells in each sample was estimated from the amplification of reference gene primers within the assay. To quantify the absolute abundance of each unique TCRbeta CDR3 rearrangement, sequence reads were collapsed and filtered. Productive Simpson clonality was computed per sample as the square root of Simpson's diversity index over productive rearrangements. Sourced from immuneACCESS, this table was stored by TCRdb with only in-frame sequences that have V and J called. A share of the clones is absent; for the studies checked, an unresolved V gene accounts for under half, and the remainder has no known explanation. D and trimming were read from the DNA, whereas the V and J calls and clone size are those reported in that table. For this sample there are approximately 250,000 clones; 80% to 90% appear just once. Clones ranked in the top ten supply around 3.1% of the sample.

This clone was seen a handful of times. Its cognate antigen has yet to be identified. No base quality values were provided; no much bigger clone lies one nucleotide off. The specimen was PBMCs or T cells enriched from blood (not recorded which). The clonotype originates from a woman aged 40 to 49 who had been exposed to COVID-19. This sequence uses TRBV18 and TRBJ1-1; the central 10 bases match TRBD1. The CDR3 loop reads CASSSTGGRGAFF. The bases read TGTGCCAGCTCATCGACAGGGGGCCGGGGGGCTTTCTTT.